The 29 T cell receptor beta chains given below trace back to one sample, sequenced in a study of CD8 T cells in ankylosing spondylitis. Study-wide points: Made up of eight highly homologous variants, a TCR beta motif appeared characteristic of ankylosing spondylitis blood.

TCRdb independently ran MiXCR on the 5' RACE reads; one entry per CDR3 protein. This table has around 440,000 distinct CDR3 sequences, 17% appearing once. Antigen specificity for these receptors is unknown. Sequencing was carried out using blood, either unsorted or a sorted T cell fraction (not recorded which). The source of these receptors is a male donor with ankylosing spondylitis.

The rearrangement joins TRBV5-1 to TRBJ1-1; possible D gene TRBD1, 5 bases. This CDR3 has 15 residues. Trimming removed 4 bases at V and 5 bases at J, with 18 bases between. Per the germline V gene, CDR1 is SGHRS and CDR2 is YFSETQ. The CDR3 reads CASSLSGTERTEAFF. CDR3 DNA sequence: TGCGCCAGCAGCCTTTCCGGGACGGAGAGGACTGAAGCTTTCTTT.

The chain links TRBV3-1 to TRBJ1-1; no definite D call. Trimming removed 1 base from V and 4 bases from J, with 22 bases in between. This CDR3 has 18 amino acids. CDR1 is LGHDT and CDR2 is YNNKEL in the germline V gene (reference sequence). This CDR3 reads CASSQVDGRFRLSTEAFF. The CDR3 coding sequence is TGTGCCAGCAGCCAAGTCGACGGGCGATTTAGGCTAAGCACTGAAGCTTTCTTT.

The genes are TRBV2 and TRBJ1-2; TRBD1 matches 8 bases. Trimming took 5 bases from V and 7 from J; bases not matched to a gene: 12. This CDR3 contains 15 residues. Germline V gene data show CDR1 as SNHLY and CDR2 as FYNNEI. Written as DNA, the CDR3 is TGTGCCAGCAGTCCAAGGATGGACAGGGTTGGTGGCTACACCTTC. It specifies CASSPRMDRVGGYTF.

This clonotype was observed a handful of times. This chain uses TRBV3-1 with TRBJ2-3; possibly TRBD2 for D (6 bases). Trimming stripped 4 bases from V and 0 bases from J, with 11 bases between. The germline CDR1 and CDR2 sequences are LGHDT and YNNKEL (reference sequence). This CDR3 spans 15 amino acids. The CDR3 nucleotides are TGTGCCAGCAGCCCAGGACTACGGAGCACAGATACGCAGTATTTT. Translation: CASSPGLRSTDTQYF.

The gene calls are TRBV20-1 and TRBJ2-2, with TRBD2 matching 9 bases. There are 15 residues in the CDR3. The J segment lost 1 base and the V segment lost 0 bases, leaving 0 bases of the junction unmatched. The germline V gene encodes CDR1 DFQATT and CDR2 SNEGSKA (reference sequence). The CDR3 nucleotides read TGCAGTGCTAGAGATAGCGGGGGGAACACCGGGGAGCTGTTTTTT. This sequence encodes CSARDSGGNTGELFF.

CDR3 sequence reads: CAWSVPVAGGRNEQFF. DNA of the CDR3: TGTGCCTGGAGTGTACCTGTAGCGGGGGGGCGGAATGAGCAGTTCTTC. V and J are TRBV30 and TRBJ2-1; 11 bases align to TRBD2. V trimming: 0 bases; J trimming: 7 bases; junction bases outside the gene matches: 8. There are 16 residues in the CDR3. From germline, CDR1 is GTSNPN and CDR2 SVGIG (reference sequence).

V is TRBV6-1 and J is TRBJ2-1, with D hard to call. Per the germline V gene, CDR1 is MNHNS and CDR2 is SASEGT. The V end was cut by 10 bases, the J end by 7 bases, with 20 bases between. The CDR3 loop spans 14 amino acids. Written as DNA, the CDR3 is TGTGCCACCAGAGTCTCGGCGGCAAGAAATGAGCAGTTCTTC. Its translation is CATRVSAARNEQFF.

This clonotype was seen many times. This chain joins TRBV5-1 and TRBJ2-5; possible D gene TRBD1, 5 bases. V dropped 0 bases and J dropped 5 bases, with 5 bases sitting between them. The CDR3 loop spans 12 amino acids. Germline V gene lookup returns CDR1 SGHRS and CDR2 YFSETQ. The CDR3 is CASSLEGETQYF. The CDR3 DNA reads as TGCGCCAGCAGCTTGGAGGGGGAGACCCAGTACTTC.

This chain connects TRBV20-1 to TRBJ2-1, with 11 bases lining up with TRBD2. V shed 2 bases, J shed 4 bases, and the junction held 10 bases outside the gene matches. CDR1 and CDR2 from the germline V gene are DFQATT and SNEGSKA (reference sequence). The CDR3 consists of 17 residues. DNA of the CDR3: TGCAGTGCTAGACTTCCCGAGACTAGCGGGATATACAATGAGCAGTTCTTC. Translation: CSARLPETSGIYNEQFF.

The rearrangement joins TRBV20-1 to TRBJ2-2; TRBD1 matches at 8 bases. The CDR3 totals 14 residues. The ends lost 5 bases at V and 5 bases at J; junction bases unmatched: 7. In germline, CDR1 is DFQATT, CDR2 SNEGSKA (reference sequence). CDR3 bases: TGCAGTGCTGCTCAGGGGGCTGGGACCGGGGAGCTGTTTTTT. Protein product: CSAAQGAGTGELFF.

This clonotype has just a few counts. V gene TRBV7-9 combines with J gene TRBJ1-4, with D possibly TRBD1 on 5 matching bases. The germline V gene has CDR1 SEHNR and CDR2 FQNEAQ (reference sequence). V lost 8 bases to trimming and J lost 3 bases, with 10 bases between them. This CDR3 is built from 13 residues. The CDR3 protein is CASARGANEKLFF. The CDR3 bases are TGTGCCAGCGCAAGGGGTGCTAATGAAAAACTGTTTTTT.

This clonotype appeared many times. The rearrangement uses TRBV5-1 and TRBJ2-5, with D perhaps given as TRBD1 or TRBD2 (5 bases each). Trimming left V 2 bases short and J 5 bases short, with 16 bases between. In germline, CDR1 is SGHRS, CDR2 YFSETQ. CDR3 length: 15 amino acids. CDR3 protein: CASSLGSGAGETQYF. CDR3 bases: TGCGCCAGCAGCTTAGGGTCCGGGGCCGGGGAGACCCAGTACTTC. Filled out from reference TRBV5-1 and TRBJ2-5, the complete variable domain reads KAGVTQTPRYLIKTRGQQVTLSCSPISGHRSVSWYQQTPGQGLQFLFEYFSETQRNKGNFPGRFSGRQFSNSRSEMNVSTLELGDSALYLCASSLGSGAGETQYFGPGTRLLVL.

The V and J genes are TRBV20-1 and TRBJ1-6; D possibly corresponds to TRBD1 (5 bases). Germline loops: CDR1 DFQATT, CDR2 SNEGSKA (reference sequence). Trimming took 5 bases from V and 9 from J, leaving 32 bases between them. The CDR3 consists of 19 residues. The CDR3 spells CSASGQGRRPRLGSSPLHF. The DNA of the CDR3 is TGCAGTGCTTCAGGGCAGGGCCGGAGACCTCGGTTGGGGAGTTCACCCCTCCACTTT.

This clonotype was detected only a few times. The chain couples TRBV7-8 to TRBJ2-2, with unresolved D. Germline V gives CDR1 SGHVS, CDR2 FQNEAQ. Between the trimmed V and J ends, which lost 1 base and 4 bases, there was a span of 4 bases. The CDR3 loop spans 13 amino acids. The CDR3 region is CASSLGSTGELFF. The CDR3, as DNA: TGTGCCAGCAGCTTAGGATCCACCGGGGAGCTGTTTTTT.

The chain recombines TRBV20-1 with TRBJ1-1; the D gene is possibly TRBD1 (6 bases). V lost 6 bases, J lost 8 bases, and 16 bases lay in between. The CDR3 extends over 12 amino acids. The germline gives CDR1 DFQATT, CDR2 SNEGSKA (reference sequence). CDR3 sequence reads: CSATLQGSEAFF. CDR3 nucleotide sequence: TGCAGTGCAACGCTACAGGGAAGCGAAGCTTTCTTT.

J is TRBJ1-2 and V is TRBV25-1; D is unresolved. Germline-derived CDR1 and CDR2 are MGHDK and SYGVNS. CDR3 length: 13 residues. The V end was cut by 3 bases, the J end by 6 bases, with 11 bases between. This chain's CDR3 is CASSDPASDGYTF. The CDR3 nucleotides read TGTGCCAGCAGTGACCCGGCTTCTGATGGCTACACCTTC.

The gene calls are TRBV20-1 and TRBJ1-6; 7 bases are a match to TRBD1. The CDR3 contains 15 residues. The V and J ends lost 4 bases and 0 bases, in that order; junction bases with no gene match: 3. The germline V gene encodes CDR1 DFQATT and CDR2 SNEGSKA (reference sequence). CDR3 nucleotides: TGCAGTGCTAAAGACAGGGTCTCCTATAATTCACCCCTCCACTTT. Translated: CSAKDRVSYNSPLHF.

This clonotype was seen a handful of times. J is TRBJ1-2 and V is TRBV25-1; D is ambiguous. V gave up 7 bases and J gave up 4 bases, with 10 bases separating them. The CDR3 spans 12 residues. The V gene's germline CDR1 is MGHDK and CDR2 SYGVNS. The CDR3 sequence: CASTGRSYGYTF. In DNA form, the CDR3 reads TGTGCCAGCACCGGACGGAGCTATGGCTACACCTTC.

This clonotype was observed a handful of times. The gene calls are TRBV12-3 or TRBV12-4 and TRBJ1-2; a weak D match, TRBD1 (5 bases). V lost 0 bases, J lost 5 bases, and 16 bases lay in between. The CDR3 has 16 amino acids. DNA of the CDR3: TGTGCCAGCAGTTTAGCCCGGGACTACAGCAGTTATGGCTACACCTTC. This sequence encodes CASSLARDYSSYGYTF.

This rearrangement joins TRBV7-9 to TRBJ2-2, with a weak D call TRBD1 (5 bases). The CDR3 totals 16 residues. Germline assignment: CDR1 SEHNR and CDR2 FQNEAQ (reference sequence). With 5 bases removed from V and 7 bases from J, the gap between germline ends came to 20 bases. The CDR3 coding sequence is TGTGCCAGCAGCGACCGCTCGACAGAGAAAATCGGGGAGCTGTTTTTT. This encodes CASSDRSTEKIGELFF.

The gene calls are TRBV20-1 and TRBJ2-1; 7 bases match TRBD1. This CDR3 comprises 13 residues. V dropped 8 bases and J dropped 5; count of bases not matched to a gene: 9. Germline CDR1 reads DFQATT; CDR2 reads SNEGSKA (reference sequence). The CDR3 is CSRGQDRDNEQFF. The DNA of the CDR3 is TGCAGTAGGGGGCAGGATAGAGACAATGAGCAGTTCTTC.

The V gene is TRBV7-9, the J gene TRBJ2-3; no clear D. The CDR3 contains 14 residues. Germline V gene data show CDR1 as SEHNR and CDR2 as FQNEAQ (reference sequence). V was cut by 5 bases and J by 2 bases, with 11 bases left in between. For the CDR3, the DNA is TGTGCCAGCAGCCTCGACACCTTCACAGATACGCAGTATTTT. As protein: CASSLDTFTDTQYF.

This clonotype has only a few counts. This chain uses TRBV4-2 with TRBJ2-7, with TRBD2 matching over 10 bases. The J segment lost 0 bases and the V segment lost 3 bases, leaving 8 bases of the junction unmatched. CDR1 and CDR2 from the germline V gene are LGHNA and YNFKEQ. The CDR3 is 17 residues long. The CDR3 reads CASSHGLAAPSSYEQYF. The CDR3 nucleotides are TGTGCCAGCAGCCACGGACTAGCGGCCCCATCCTCCTACGAGCAGTACTTC.

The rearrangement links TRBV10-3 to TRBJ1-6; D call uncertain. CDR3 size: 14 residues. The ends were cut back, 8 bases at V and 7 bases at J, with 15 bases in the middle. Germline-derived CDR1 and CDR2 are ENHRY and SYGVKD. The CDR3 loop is CAIGDDTNNSPLHF. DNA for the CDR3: TGTGCCATCGGGGATGACACGAACAATTCACCCCTCCACTTT.

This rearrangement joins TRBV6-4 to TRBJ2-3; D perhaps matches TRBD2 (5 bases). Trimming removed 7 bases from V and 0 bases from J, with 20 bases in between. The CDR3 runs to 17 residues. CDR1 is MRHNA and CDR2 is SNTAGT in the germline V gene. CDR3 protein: CASTSKRRSTSTDTQYF. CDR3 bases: TGTGCCAGCACCAGCAAGCGGCGTTCAACAAGCACAGATACGCAGTATTTT.

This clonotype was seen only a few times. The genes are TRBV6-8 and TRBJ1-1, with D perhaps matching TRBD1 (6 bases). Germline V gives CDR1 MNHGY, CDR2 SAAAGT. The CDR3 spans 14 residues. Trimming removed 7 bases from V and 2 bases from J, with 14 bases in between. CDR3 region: CASNIDRKNTEAFF. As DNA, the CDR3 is TGTGCCAGCAATATCGACAGGAAAAACACTGAAGCTTTCTTT.

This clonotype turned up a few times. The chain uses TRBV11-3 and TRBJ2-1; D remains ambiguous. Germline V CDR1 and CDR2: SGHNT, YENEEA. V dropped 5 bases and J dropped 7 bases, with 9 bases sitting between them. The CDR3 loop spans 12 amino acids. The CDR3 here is CASSPTSNEQFF. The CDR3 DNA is TGTGCCAGCAGCCCTACTTCTAATGAGCAGTTCTTC.

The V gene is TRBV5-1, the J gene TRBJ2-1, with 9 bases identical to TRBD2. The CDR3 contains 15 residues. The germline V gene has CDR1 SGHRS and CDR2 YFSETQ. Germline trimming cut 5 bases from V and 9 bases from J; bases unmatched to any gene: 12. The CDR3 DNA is TGCGCCAGCAGGGCCACGGGACTAGCAGGCGGTGAGCAGTTCTTC. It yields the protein CASRATGLAGGEQFF.

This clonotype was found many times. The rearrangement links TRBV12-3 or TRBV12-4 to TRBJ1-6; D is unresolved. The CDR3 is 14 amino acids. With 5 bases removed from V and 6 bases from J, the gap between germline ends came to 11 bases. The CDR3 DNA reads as TGTGCCAGCAGTGCCGACTGGGGTAATTCACCCCTCCACTTT. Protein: CASSADWGNSPLHF.